The clone carrying this T cell receptor beta chain was seen once. Its antigen is undetermined. This entry comes from a study of T cell responses to AZD1222 COVID-19 vaccine. Assay used: immunoSEQ multiplex PCR; TCRdb lists only in-frame clones, some missing. The sample lists 96,000 or so clones; about 88% were seen once. Study-wide results and limits: Reports indicate that nearly half of spike-specific TCRs are directed at unmutated variant regions. Clonal diversity was possibly underestimated, and white British individuals and females predominated among donors. Along spike, vaccine-associated CD4 TCRs were found throughout, with dominance at 160-218 and 743-854.

V was cut by 0 bases and J by 5 bases, with 14 bases left in between. This CDR3 contains 15 residues. Germline-derived CDR1 and CDR2 are SGHKS and YYEKEE (reference sequence). The V call is TRBV5-5, the J call TRBJ1-1, with D perhaps TRBD1 (5 bases). The receptor's source is an adult in good health. The sample was peripheral blood, taken on day 0 of AZD1222 vaccination. The CDR3 DNA follows: TGTGCCAGCAGCTTGGTATCCGGGGCGGGAACTGAAGCTTTCTTT. Translating gives CASSLVSGAGTEAFF.